The entry below describes one T cell receptor (beta chain). It lacks a known antigen. Base-call qualities are not available, and no considerably larger clone is one nucleotide away. Patients with a history of autoimmune disease or receiving systemic immunosuppression were excluded from the trial. Peripheral blood for TCR sequencing was collected from all dose cohorts at baseline, on cycle 4 day 1, and on cycle 7 day 1. The samples were drawn from a first-in-human, open-label, multicenter phase I dose-escalation trial of ivuxolimab. Adults with locally advanced or metastatic melanoma, renal cell carcinoma, hepatocellular carcinoma or head and neck squamous cell carcinoma were enrolled in the trial. Before TCR sequencing, CD4+ T cells and CD8+ T cells were sorted from peripheral blood as separate populations. For sequencing of the TCRbeta CDR3 region, genomic DNA was extracted from the sorted cells. TCRbeta CDR3 regions were sequenced using the immunoSEQ Assay. TCRdb took this table from immuneACCESS and kept in-frame rearrangements with V and J called. Such tables lack part of the clones; where checked against another copy, unresolved V genes explain under half of the gap, and the rest is unexplained. The sample table lists under 85,000 clones, 80% to 90% of them with a count of one. 2.4% of the sample belongs to the ten largest clones.

The data derive from a study of OX40 agonist ivuxolimab in advanced cancers. Study-level background: Ivuxolimab was an agonistic, fully human IgG2 monoclonal antibody directed against OX40 (CD134), a costimulatory receptor. Intravenous ivuxolimab was administered to patients every 2 weeks at six dose levels: 0.01, 0.1, 0.3, 1.5, 3 and 10 mg/kg. Of the 50 to 55 patients in dose escalation, some 19 had hepatocellular carcinoma, about 15 had melanoma, 9 had renal cell carcinoma and 9 had head and neck cancer. In the dose-escalation cohort, 70% to 90% of patients were male, and the mean age was approximately 60 years with a range of about 20 to 80. Patients were allowed to have had prior anti-PD-1, anti-PD-L1 or anti-CTLA-4 therapy, and approximately 40% of the dose-escalation patients had previously received checkpoint inhibitors. Three dose-escalation patients achieved partial responses, one with hepatocellular carcinoma and two with cutaneous melanoma. The purpose of peripheral TCRbeta sequencing was to test whether ivuxolimab changed TCR sequence diversity and led to clonal T-cell expansion. The monotherapy dose-escalation portion (N ≈ 55 patients) of the phase I ivuxolimab trial is reported in the paper.

CDR1 and CDR2, per the germline V gene (reference sequence), are SGHKS and YYEKEE. V is clipped by 0 bases and J by 4 bases, and the sequence between their germline boundaries is 13 bases long. Measured from the cysteine to the phenylalanine, the CDR3 is 15 residues long. Only CDR3 DNA remains: 45 bases, in frame from the first base. What the work shows at the level of the full study, not this receptor alone: At doses from 0.1 to 3.0 mg/kg, clonal expansion was seen in both CD4+ and CD8+ blood T cells between baseline and week 6. Which antigens the clonally expanded peripheral T cells were specific for was not determined. Low levels of normalized T-cell clonal expansion were also seen in some nonresponding patients. In partial responders in the 0.1-3.0 mg/kg groups, normalized peripheral clonal expansion was found to be among the lowest, especially among CD8+ T cells. After ivuxolimab, more expanded clones were found on average in CD8+ T cells than in CD4+ T cells.

The sequencing used CD4+ or CD8+ T cells sorted from blood, collected in a trial of the OX40 agonist ivuxolimab. The sequence was obtained from an adult with an advanced solid tumor such as melanoma, head and neck, liver or kidney cancer. The rearrangement combines TRBV5-5 with TRBJ1-2, and the D gene may be TRBD1, 6 bases matching. CDR3 protein: CASSLGGTGSYGYTF. Read as DNA, the sequence is TGTGCCAGCAGCTTGGGGGGTACAGGGAGCTATGGCTACACCTTC. Extended through the reference TRBV5-5 and TRBJ1-2 proteins, this CDR3 yields the full variable domain: DAGVTQSPTHLIKTRGQQVTLRCSPISGHKSVSWYQQVLGQGPQFIFQYYEKEERGRGNFPDRFSARQFPNYSSELNVNALLLGDSALYLCASSLGGTGSYGYTFGSGTRLTVV.